This T cell receptor (beta chain) derives from a study of T cells in Graves' hyperthyroidism and ophthalmopathy. General study results and limits: Blood held most thyroid clonotypes expanded above 0.001 frequency. The authors' 13 V-J model separated ophthalmopathy from stable hyperthyroidism.

The investigators amplified TCR beta CDR3 regions from RNA transcripts. Carried out on the TCR CDR3, a first-round RT-PCR used the HTBI primer set. TCRdb used MiXCR to reprocess the multiplex PCR reads, holding one entry per CDR3 protein. Altogether about 640,000 distinct CDR3 sequences are present, roughly 15% being singletons, with the ten largest covering roughly an eighth. CDR1 and CDR2 from the germline V gene are MNHNS and SASEGT. The CDR3 is 12 amino acids. With respect to this clonotype: The antigen is not known.

Each diagnosis was grounded in clinical symptoms, serum thyroxine and TRAb, thyroid ultrasound, and orbital computed tomography. The source material was blood. V usage is TRBV6-1 and J usage is TRBJ2-7, with D possibly matching TRBD1 (5 bases). TRBJ2-1 matches the DNA end more closely, so the J call is doubtful. The sequence was obtained from a woman between 45 and 65 years old with Graves' ophthalmopathy. The CDR3 sequence is CASRMGPYEQFF. The DNA for the CDR3 is TGTGCCAGCAGGATGGGGCCCTACGAGCAGTTCTTC.